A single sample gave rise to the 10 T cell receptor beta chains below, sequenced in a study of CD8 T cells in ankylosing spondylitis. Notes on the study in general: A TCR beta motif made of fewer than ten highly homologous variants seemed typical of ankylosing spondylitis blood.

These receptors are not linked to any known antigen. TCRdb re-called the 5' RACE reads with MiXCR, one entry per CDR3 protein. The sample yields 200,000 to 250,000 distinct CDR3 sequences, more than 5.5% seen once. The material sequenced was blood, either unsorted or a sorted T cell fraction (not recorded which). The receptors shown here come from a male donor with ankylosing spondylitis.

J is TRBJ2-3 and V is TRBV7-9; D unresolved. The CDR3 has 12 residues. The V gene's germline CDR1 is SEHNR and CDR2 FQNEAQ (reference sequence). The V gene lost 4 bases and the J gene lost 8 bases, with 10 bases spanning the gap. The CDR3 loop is CASSSPRTTQYF. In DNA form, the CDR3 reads TGTGCCAGCAGCTCTCCCCGAACTACGCAGTATTTT.

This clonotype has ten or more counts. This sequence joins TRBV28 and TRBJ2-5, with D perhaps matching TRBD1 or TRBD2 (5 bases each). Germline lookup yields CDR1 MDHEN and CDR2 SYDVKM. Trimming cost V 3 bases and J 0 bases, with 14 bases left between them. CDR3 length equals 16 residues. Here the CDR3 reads CASSFKGSVDQETQYF. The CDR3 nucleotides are TGTGCCAGCAGTTTTAAGGGGAGTGTAGACCAAGAGACCCAGTACTTC.

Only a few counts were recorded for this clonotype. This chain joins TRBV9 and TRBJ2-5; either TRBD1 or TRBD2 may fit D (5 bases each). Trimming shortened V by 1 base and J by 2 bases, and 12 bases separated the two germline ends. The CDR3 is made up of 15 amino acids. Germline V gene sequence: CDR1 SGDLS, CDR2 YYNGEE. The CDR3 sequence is CASSVPGTSQETQYF. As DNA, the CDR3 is TGTGCCAGCAGCGTACCCGGGACGTCTCAAGAGACCCAGTACTTC.

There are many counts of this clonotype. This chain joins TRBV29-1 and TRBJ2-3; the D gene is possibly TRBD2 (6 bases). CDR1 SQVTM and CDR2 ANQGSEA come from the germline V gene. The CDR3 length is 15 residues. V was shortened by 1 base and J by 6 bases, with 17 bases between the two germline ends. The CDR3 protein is CSVEAAGISVDTQYF. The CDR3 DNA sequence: TGCAGCGTTGAAGCCGCGGGGATATCCGTTGATACGCAGTATTTT.

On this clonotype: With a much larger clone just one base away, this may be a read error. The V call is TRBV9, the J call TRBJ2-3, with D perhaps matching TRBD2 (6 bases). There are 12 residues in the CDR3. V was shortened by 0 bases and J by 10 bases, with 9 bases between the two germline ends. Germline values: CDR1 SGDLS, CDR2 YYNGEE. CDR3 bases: TGTGCCAGCAGCGTAGTAGCGGTGGCGCAGTATTTT. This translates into CASSVVAVAQYF. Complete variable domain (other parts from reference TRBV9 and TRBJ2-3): DSGVTQTPKHLITATGQRVTLRCSPRSGDLSVYWYQQSLDQGLQFLIQYYNGEERAKGNILERFSAQQFPDLHSELNLSSLELGDSALYFCASSVVAVAQYFGPGTRLTVL.

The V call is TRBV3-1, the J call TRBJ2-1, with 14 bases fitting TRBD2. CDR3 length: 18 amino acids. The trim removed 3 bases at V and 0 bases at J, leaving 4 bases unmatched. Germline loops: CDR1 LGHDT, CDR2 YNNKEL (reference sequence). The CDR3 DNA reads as TGTGCCAGCAGCCATAGACTAGCGGGAGGGAGCTCCTACAATGAGCAGTTCTTC. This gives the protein CASSHRLAGGSSYNEQFF.

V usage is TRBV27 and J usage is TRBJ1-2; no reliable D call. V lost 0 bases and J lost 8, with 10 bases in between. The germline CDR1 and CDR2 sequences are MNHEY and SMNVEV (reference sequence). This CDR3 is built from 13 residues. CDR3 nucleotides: TGTGCCAGCAGTTTATCGGTCGCCCTAGGCTACACCTTC. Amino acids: CASSLSVALGYTF.

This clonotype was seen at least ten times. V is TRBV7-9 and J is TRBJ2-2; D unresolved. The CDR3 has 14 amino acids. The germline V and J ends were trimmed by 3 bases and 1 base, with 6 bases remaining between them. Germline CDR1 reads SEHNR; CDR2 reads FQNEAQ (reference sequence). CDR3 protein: CASSFIGNTGELFF. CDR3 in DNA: TGTGCCAGCAGCTTTATCGGGAACACCGGGGAGCTGTTTTTT.

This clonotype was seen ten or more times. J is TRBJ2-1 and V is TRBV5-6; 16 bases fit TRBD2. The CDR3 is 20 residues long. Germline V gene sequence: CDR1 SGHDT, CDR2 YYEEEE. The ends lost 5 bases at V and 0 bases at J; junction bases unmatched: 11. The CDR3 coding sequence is TGTGCCAGCAGACCTGGGACTAGCGGGAGGGCCCCAAGCTCCTACAATGAGCAGTTCTTC. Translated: CASRPGTSGRAPSSYNEQFF. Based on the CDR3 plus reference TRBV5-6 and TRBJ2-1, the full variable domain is DAGVTQSPTHLIKTRGQQVTLRCSPKSGHDTVSWYQQALGQGPQFIFQYYEEEERQRGNFPDRFSGHQFPNYSSELNVNALLLGDSALYLCASRPGTSGRAPSSYNEQFFGPGTRLTVL.

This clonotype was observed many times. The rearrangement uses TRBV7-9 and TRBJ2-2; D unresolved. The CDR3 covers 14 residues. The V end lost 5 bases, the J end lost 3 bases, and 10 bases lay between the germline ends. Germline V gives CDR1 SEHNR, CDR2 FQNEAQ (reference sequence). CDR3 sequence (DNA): TGTGCCAGCAGCCCCGTTTCCGACACCGGGGAGCTGTTTTTT. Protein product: CASSPVSDTGELFF.